The 28 T cell receptor beta chains presented below share a single source sample, sequenced in a study of T cells in Graves' hyperthyroidism and ophthalmopathy. Authors of the study amplified TCR beta CDR3 regions from RNA transcripts. RT-PCR in the first round (using the HTBI primer set) targeted the TCR CDR3. TCRdb analysed the multiplex PCR reads with MiXCR anew, one entry per CDR3 protein. The sample records under 300,000 distinct CDR3 sequences, roughly 15% being singletons. Input material: blood. These receptors originate from a woman aged 45 to 65 with Graves' hyperthyroidism that later progressed to Graves' ophthalmopathy.

This clonotype was seen ten or more times. The rearrangement links TRBV5-6 to TRBJ2-5; the match to TRBD2 covers 7 bases. The CDR3 is made up of 14 amino acids. Per germline, CDR1 SGHDT and CDR2 YYEEEE. V lost 4 bases to trimming and J lost 5 bases; unmatched junction nucleotides: 8. As DNA, the CDR3 is TGTGCCAGCAGCCCCGGGGCACTAGCGGAGACCCAGTACTTC. Amino acid sequence: CASSPGALAETQYF.

Ten or more counts support this clonotype. This sequence joins TRBV10-3 and TRBJ1-1; D perhaps matches TRBD1 (5 bases). The germline CDR1 and CDR2 sequences are ENHRY and SYGVKD. CDR3 length equals 12 residues. V lost 6 bases and J lost 5, with 10 bases in between. For the CDR3, the DNA is TGTGCCATCAGGGGAGGGGATACTGAAGCTTTCTTT. This translates into CAIRGGDTEAFF.

The rearrangement joins TRBV10-3 to TRBJ2-7; no clear D. The germline gives CDR1 ENHRY, CDR2 SYGVKD. CDR3 size: 11 residues. V was clipped by 9 bases and J by 3 bases, with 9 bases between them. Written as DNA, the CDR3 is TGTGCCATTGCGCGGAACTACGAGCAGTACTTC. Its protein is CAIARNYEQYF.

Details on this clonotype: A much larger clonotype is one base distant, so this may be a read error. The chain carries TRBV6-2 or TRBV6-3 and TRBJ2-3; 13 positions agree with TRBD2. The CDR3 has 17 residues. CDR1 is MNHEY and CDR2 is SVGEGT in the germline V gene. This CDR3 reads CAGSYSRLAGGTDTQYF. Here the CDR3 DNA reads TGTGCCGGCAGTTACTCGAGACTAGCGGGAGGTACAGATACGCAGTATTTT.

This clonotype showed up many times. The rearrangement uses TRBV6-1 and TRBJ2-3, with D hard to call. There are 17 residues in the CDR3. CDR1 is MNHNS, CDR2 SASEGT, per germline. V was pared by 2 bases and J by 2 bases, with 17 bases between. CDR3: CASSELVAGGPTDTQYF. As DNA, the CDR3 is TGTGCCAGCAGTGAATTGGTGGCAGGCGGACCCACAGATACGCAGTATTTT.

This clonotype appeared many times. V usage is TRBV30 and J usage is TRBJ1-4; D possibly corresponds to TRBD1 (5 bases). Trimming stripped 1 base from V and 11 bases from J, with 14 bases between. The CDR3 runs 13 residues. The germline CDR1 and CDR2 sequences are GTSNPN and SVGIG (reference sequence). The CDR3 DNA sequence: TGTGCCTGGAGTGAGGCAGGGCCGGTTAAACTGTTTTTT. Its translation is CAWSEAGPVKLFF.

With respect to this clonotype: Just one base apart from a much larger clone, this may be a read error. The final CDR3 position lacks the conserved phenylalanine or tryptophan, pointing to a likely read error. This chain joins TRBV6-2 or TRBV6-3 and TRBJ2-7; D possibly uses TRBD1 or TRBD2 (5 bases each). Trimming stripped 5 bases from V and 3 bases from J, with 17 bases between. CDR1 and CDR2 from the germline V gene are MNHEY and SVGEGT. The CDR3 loop spans 15 amino acids. In DNA, the CDR3 is TGTGCCAGCAGTGTATCGGGAAGGGGTCGCTACGAGCAGTACCTC. Residues: CASSVSGRGRYEQYL.

This clonotype came up many times. J is TRBJ1-2 and V is TRBV3-1; D call uncertain. Looked up from germline, CDR1 is LGHDT and CDR2 is YNNKEL (reference sequence). V was shortened by 4 bases and J by 5 bases, with 17 bases between the two germline ends. The CDR3 contains 15 residues. Here the CDR3 reads CASSRDRVSGYGYTF. The CDR3 region has the DNA TGTGCCAGCAGCCGAGACCGGGTCTCGGGGTATGGCTACACCTTC.

Ten or more counts support this clonotype. The chain joins TRBV18 to TRBJ2-5; no reliable D call. Trimming took 0 bases from V and 5 from J, leaving 10 bases between them. The CDR3 is made up of 14 amino acids. The V gene's germline CDR1 is KGHSH and CDR2 LQKENI. The CDR3 sequence: CASSPPNAGETQYF. CDR3 bases: TGTGCCAGCTCACCACCGAATGCCGGGGAGACCCAGTACTTC.

This rearrangement joins TRBV19 to TRBJ2-7, with 7 bases lining up with TRBD1. V was clipped by 4 bases and J by 0 bases; unmatched bases: 9. The germline V gene encodes CDR1 LNHDA and CDR2 SQIVND (reference sequence). This CDR3 spans 16 amino acids. CDR3 nucleotides: TGTGCCAGTAGTAGAAGAGGGGGCGCGAGCTCCTACGAGCAGTACTTC. This sequence encodes CASSRRGGASSYEQYF.

This clonotype was detected ten times or more. The rearrangement uses TRBV6-1 and TRBJ1-3; tentatively, D is TRBD1 (5 bases). The CDR3 is made up of 13 amino acids. CDR1 is MNHNS and CDR2 is SASEGT in the germline V gene. Trimming stripped 6 bases from V and 6 bases from J, with 12 bases between. The CDR3 here is CASSPNGANTIYF. The CDR3 DNA reads TGTGCCAGCAGCCCAAATGGGGCAAACACCATATATTTT.

The chain is built from TRBV9 and TRBJ2-7; D possibly corresponds to TRBD1 (5 bases). The germline CDR1 and CDR2 sequences are SGDLS and YYNGEE. The CDR3 contains 15 residues. The V and J ends lost 0 bases and 7 bases respectively, with 17 bases between them. CDR3 bases: TGTGCCAGCAGCGTAGTTGGGGCGGACCTAGGGGAGCAGTACTTC. It yields the protein CASSVVGADLGEQYF. Using reference TRBV9 and TRBJ2-7 for the parts outside the CDR3, the full variable domain is DSGVTQTPKHLITATGQRVTLRCSPRSGDLSVYWYQQSLDQGLQFLIQYYNGEERAKGNILERFSAQQFPDLHSELNLSSLELGDSALYFCASSVVGADLGEQYFGPGTRLTVT.

This clonotype has a count of ten or more. The chain links TRBV6-1 to TRBJ1-1, with a weak D call TRBD1 (6 bases). Germline CDR1 and CDR2: MNHNS and SASEGT. This CDR3 is 15 amino acids long. V dropped 4 bases and J dropped 3 bases, with 15 bases sitting between them. CDR3 nucleotide sequence: TGTGCCAGCAGTGCTCGGGGGGGGCGAGACACTGAAGCTTTCTTT. This gives the protein CASSARGGRDTEAFF.

This rearrangement joins TRBV7-9 to TRBJ1-6; D is undetermined. This CDR3 is 14 amino acids long. Germline CDR1 reads SEHNR; CDR2 reads FQNEAQ (reference sequence). Trimming stripped 1 base from V and 8 bases from J, with 9 bases between. The chain's CDR3 is CASSLDEGYSPLHF. CDR3 nucleotides: TGTGCCAGCAGCTTAGACGAGGGCTATTCACCCCTCCACTTT.

This clonotype has just a few counts. V usage is TRBV6-1 and J usage is TRBJ2-3; perhaps TRBD2 as D (6 bases). V lost 5 bases and J lost 13, with 22 bases in between. Germline CDR1 and CDR2: MNHNS and SASEGT. The CDR3 consists of 14 residues. The CDR3 DNA sequence: TGTGCCAGCAGTCCGGAAGGGGAGGAGATACCAAAGTATTTT. Translated: CASSPEGEEIPKYF.

This clonotype was seen just once. Since a much larger clone is just one base distant, this may be a read error. V and J are TRBV5-8 and TRBJ2-7; possible D gene TRBD2, 6 bases. Germline V lookup: CDR1 SGHTS, CDR2 YDEGEE. The CDR3 loop spans 13 amino acids. V dropped 5 bases and J dropped 7 bases, with 16 bases sitting between them. CDR3 residues: CASRSWGDEEQYF. DNA of the CDR3: TGTGCCAGCAGGAGTTGGGGGGACGAGGAGCAGTACTTC. Supplemented by reference TRBV5-8 and TRBJ2-7, the full variable domain reads EAGVTQSPTHLIKTRGQQATLRCSPISGHTSVYWYQQALGLGLQFLLWYDEGEERNRGNFPPRFSGRQFPNYSSELNVNALELEDSALYLCASRSWGDEEQYFGPGTRLTVT.

This clonotype turned up a few times. This chain links TRBV6-2 or TRBV6-3 with TRBJ1-2, with 8 bases identical to TRBD1. Trimming took 8 bases from V and 2 from J; bases not matched to a gene: 10. CDR1 is MNHEY and CDR2 is SVGEGT in the germline V gene. The CDR3 is made up of 15 amino acids. This CDR3 reads CASHPGTGTNYGYTF. The CDR3 nucleotides are TGTGCCAGCCACCCCGGGACAGGTACCAACTATGGCTACACCTTC.

V and J are TRBV28 and TRBJ2-1, with 7 positions matching TRBD1. This CDR3 has 14 amino acids. The germline V gene encodes CDR1 MDHEN and CDR2 SYDVKM. Trimming cost V 3 bases and J 4 bases; bases outside gene matches: 3. The CDR3 DNA follows: TGTGCCAGCAGTTTCTGGGACAGTTACAATGAGCAGTTCTTC. This sequence encodes CASSFWDSYNEQFF.

The table lists this clonotype with a count of one. V gene TRBV2 combines with J gene TRBJ2-7; TRBD2 matches 12 bases. Per the germline V gene, CDR1 is SNHLY and CDR2 is FYNNEI. V was clipped by 4 bases and J by 4 bases; unmatched bases: 5. This CDR3 has 15 residues. The CDR3 is CASSGLAGGMYEQYF. The CDR3 coding sequence is TGTGCCAGCAGTGGGCTAGCGGGAGGGATGTACGAGCAGTACTTC.

This clonotype was seen repeatedly, ten times or more. The V gene is TRBV7-6, the J gene TRBJ2-5, with 10 bases fitting TRBD2. The CDR3 contains 15 residues. Germline values: CDR1 SGHVS, CDR2 FNYEAQ. After removal of 4 bases from V and 2 bases from J, the junction contained 4 bases not matched to a gene. The CDR3 loop reads CASSSSGSGQETQYF. The CDR3 DNA sequence: TGTGCCAGCAGCTCTAGCGGGAGCGGGCAAGAGACCCAGTACTTC.

At least ten counts were recorded for this clonotype. V is TRBV7-2 and J is TRBJ2-7; D ambiguous. The CDR3 length is 14 residues. Trimming stripped 5 bases from V and 2 bases from J, with 13 bases between. Per germline, CDR1 SGHTA and CDR2 FQGNSA. The CDR3, as DNA: TGTGCCAGCAGCCCTGGGCTGAAGACCTACGAGCAGTACTTC. It translates to CASSPGLKTYEQYF.

This clonotype was observed at least ten times. V usage is TRBV9 and J usage is TRBJ1-1; D might be TRBD1 (5 bases). Per germline, CDR1 SGDLS and CDR2 YYNGEE. The CDR3 covers 15 residues. V was trimmed by 0 bases and J by 4 bases, leaving 13 bases between them. The CDR3 DNA follows: TGTGCCAGCAGCGTAGGGGGGAGGGGAGGCACTGAAGCTTTCTTT. Residues: CASSVGGRGGTEAFF.

This clonotype occurred many times. V is TRBV6-1 and J is TRBJ2-1, with 9 bases that match TRBD2. The CDR3 covers 16 residues. Germline V CDR1 and CDR2: MNHNS, SASEGT. J lost 7 bases, V lost 8 bases, and 15 bases had no gene match. The CDR3 coding sequence is TGTGCCAGCTCGAAGGCGGGAGGGATGATACAGAATGAGCAGTTCTTC. Translation: CASSKAGGMIQNEQFF.

The chain uses TRBV9 and TRBJ2-1; D may be TRBD2 (6 bases). Between the trimmed V and J ends, which lost 2 bases and 6 bases, there was a span of 15 bases. Per the germline V gene, CDR1 is SGDLS and CDR2 is YYNGEE. The CDR3 runs 15 residues. CDR3 in amino acids: CASSVASGPSNEQFF. CDR3 nucleotide sequence: TGTGCCAGCAGCGTTGCCAGCGGGCCGAGCAATGAGCAGTTCTTC.

The rearrangement links TRBV4-2 to TRBJ2-1; the D gene is possibly TRBD2 (6 bases). V was shortened by 1 base and J by 6 bases, with 19 bases between the two germline ends. Germline lookup yields CDR1 LGHNA and CDR2 YNFKEQ. This CDR3 comprises 17 residues. The CDR3 DNA is TGTGCCAGCAGCCAAGGGACGAGGGCGGGAAGGGGCAATGAGCAGTTCTTC. Its translation is CASSQGTRAGRGNEQFF.

This clonotype occurred a few times. The rearrangement links TRBV27 to TRBJ2-7; D is undetermined. Trimming left V 9 bases short and J 4 bases short, with 7 bases between. Germline V gene lookup returns CDR1 MNHEY and CDR2 SMNVEV (reference sequence). The CDR3 has 10 residues. The CDR3 protein is CASGWYEQYF. The DNA of the CDR3 is TGTGCCAGTGGTTGGTACGAGCAGTACTTC.

This clonotype turned up a few times. The chain uses TRBV30 and TRBJ2-1; D uncertain. The CDR3 is 20 residues long. Looked up from germline, CDR1 is GTSNPN and CDR2 is SVGIG (reference sequence). Trimming left V 3 bases short and J 5 bases short, with 32 bases between. The CDR3 DNA follows: TGTGCCTGGAGGCCCCCCCCAGGTTACGTTCGGCCTGACAACCACAATGAGCAGTTCTTC. It yields the protein CAWRPPPGYVRPDNHNEQFF. Filled out from reference TRBV30 and TRBJ2-1, the complete variable domain reads SQTIHQWPATLVQPVGSPLSLECTVEGTSNPNLYWYRQAAGRGLQLLFYSVGIGQISSEVPQNLSASRPQDRQFILSSKKLLLSDSGFYLCAWRPPPGYVRPDNHNEQFFGPGTRLTVL.

This clonotype has at least ten counts. V is TRBV7-9 and J is TRBJ2-1; TRBD2 matches 7 bases. The germline V gene encodes CDR1 SEHNR and CDR2 FQNEAQ (reference sequence). After removal of 4 bases from V and 4 bases from J, the junction contained 10 bases not matched to a gene. The CDR3 is 16 residues long. The CDR3 DNA reads as TGTGCCAGCAGCTCCCCGGCTAGCGGACTGTACAATGAGCAGTTCTTC. This encodes CASSSPASGLYNEQFF.